This TCR beta chain was recovered during a study of blood T cell repertoires in COVID-19. The data were produced by immunoSEQ multiplex PCR, yet TCRdb's version contains in-frame clones alone and is incomplete. The profile shows approximately 350,000 clones, roughly 90% of them singletons. Germline CDR1 and CDR2: SNHLY and FYNNEI. The CDR3 spans 14 residues. The V segment lost 3 bases and the J segment 5 bases; nucleotides outside the gene matches: 2. The chain uses TRBV2 and TRBJ1-4, with 8 bases identical to TRBD1. The specimen sequenced was peripheral blood. The clonotype comes from a woman aged 65 to 85 with COVID-19, enrolled during active disease. CDR3 in DNA: TGTGCCAGCAGTGATCCAGGGGGCAATGAAAAACTGTTTTTT. It specifies CASSDPGGNEKLFF.